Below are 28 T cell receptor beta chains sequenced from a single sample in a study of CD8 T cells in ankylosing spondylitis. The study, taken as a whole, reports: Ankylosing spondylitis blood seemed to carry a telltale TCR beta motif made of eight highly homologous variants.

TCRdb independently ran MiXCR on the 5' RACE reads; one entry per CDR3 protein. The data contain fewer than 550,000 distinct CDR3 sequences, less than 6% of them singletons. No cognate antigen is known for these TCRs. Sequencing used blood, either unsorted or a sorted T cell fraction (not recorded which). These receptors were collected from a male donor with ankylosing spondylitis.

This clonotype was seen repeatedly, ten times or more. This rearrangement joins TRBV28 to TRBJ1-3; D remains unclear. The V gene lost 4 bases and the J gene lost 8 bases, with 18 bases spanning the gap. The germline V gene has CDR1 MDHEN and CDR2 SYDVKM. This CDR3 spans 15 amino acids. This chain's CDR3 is CASSSSGPTRDTIYF. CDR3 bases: TGTGCCAGCAGTTCCTCCGGGCCTACAAGGGACACCATATATTTT. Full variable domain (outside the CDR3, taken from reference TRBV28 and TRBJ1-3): DVKVTQSSRYLVKRTGEKVFLECVQDMDHENMFWYRQDPGLGLRLIYFSYDVKMKEKGDIPEGYSVSREKKERFSLILESASTNQTSMYLCASSSSGPTRDTIYFGEGSWLTVV.

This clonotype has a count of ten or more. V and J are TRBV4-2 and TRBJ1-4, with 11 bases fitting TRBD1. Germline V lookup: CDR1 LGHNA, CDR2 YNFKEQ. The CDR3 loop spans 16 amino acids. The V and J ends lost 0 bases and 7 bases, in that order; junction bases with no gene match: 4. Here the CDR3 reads CASSQDGGTGGEKLFF. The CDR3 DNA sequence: TGTGCCAGCAGCCAAGATGGGGGGACAGGGGGTGAAAAACTGTTTTTT.

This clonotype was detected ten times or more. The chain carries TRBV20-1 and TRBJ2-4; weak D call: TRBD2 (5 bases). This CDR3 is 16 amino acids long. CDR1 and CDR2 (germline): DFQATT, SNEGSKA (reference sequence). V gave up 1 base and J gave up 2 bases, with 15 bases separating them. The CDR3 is CSARVGPAGTKNIQYF. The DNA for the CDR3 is TGCAGTGCTAGAGTCGGCCCGGCCGGGACCAAAAACATTCAGTACTTC.

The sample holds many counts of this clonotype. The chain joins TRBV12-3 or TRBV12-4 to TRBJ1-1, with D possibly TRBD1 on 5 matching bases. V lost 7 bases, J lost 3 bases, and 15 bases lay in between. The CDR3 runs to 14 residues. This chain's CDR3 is CASTRVGGHTEAFF. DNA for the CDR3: TGTGCCAGCACCCGAGTTGGGGGTCACACTGAAGCTTTCTTT.

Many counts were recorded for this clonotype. The CDR3 bases are TGCGCCAGCAGCCAGACAGGTCAAAATGAAAAACTGTTTTTT. Its translation: CASSQTGQNEKLFF. This chain connects TRBV5-1 to TRBJ1-4, with a weak D call TRBD1 (6 bases). Germline-derived CDR1 and CDR2 are SGHRS and YFSETQ. Deletions cut 4 bases from V and 5 bases from J, with 12 bases between. The CDR3 runs to 14 residues.

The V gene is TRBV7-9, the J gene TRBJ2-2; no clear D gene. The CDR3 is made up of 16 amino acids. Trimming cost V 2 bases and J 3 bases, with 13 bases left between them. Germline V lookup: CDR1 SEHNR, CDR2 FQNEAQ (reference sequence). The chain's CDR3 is CASSLFMRSDTGELFF. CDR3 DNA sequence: TGTGCCAGCAGCTTATTTATGAGGTCGGACACCGGGGAGCTGTTTTTT.

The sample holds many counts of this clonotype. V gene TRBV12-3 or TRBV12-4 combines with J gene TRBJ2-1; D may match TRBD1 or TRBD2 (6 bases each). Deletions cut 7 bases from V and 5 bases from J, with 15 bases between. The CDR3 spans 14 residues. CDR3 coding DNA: TGTGCCAGCACCGAAGGGGGAGGTGACAATGAGCAGTTCTTC. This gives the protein CASTEGGGDNEQFF.

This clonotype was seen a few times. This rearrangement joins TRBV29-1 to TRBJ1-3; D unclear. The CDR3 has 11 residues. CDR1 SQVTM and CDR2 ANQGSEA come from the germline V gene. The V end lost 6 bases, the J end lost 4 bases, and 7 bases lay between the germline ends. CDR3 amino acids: CSVAVGNTIYF. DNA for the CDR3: TGCAGCGTGGCAGTAGGAAACACCATATATTTT.

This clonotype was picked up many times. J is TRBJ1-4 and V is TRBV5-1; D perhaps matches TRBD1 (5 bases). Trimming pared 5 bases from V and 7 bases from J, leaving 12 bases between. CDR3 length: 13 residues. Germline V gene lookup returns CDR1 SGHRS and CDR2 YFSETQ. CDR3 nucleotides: TGCGCCAGCAGATGGGGGTCCAGTGAAAAACTGTTTTTT. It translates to CASRWGSSEKLFF.

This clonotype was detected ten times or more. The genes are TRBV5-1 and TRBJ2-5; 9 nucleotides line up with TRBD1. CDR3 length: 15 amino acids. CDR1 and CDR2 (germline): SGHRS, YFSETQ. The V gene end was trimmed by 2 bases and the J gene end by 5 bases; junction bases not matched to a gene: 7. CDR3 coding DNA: TGCGCCAGCAGCTTCGGGACAGGGTTGGGGGAGACCCAGTACTTC. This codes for CASSFGTGLGETQYF.

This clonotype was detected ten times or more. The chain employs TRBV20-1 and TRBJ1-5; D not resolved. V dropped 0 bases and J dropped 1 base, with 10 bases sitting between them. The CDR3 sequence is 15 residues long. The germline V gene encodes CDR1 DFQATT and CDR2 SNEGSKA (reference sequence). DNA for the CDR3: TGCAGTGCTAGAGATCGTCGATTAAGCAATCAGCCCCAGCATTTT. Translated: CSARDRRLSNQPQHF.

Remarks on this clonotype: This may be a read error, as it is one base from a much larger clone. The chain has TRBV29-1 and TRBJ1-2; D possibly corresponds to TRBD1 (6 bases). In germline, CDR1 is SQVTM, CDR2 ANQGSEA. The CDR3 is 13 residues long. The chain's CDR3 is CSVGEDSHYGYNF. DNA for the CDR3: TGCAGCGTTGGAGAGGACAGTCACTATGGCTACAACTTC.

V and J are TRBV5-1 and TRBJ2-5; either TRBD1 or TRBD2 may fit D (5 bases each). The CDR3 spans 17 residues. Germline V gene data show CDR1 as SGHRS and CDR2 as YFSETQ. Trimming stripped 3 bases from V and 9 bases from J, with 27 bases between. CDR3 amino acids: CASSWNLNFRDPRAQYF. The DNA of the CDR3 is TGCGCCAGCAGCTGGAATCTAAATTTCCGGGACCCCAGGGCCCAGTACTTC.

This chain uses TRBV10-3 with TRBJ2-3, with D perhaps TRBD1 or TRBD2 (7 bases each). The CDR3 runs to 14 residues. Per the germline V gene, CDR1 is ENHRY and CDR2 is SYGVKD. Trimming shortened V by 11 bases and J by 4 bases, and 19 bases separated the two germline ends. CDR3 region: CAVSGQGGADTQYF. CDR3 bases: TGTGCCGTTAGCGGGCAGGGGGGTGCAGATACGCAGTATTTT.

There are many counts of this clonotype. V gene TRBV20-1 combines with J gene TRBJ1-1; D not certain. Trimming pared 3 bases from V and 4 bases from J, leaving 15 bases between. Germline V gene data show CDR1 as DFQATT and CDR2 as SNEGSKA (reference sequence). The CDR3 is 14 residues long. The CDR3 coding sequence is TGCAGTGCTAGGGACGACAATAGATCCACTGAAGCTTTCTTT. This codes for CSARDDNRSTEAFF.

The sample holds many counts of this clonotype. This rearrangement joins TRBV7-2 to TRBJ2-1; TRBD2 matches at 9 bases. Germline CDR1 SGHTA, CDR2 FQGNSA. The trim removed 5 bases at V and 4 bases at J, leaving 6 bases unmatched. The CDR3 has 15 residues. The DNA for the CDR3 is TGTGCCAGCAGCCTGAGCGGGGGGCCGTACAATGAGCAGTTCTTC. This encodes CASSLSGGPYNEQFF.

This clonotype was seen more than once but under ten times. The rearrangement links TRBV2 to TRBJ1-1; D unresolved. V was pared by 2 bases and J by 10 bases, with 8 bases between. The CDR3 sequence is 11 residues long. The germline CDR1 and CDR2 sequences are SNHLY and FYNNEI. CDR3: CASSEIWGAFF. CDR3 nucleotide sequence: TGTGCCAGCAGTGAAATTTGGGGAGCTTTCTTT.

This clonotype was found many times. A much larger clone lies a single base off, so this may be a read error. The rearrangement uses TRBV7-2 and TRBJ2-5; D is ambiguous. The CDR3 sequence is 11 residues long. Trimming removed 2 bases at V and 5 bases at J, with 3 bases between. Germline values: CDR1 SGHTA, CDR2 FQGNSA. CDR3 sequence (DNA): TGTGCCAGCAGCTTACACGAGACCCAGTACTTC. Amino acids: CASSLHETQYF.

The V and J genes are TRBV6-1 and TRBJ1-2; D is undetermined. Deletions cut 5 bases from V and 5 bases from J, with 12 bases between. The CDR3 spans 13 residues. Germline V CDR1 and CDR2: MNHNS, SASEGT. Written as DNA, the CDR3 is TGTGCCAGCAGTCCCCTGAAACTATATGGCTACACCTTC. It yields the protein CASSPLKLYGYTF.

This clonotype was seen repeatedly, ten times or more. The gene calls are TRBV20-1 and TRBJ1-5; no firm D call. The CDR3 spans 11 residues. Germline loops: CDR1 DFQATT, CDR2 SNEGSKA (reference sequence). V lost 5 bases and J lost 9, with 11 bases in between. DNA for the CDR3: TGCAGTGCTCCTCACTTGGGGCCCCAGCATTTT. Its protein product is CSAPHLGPQHF.

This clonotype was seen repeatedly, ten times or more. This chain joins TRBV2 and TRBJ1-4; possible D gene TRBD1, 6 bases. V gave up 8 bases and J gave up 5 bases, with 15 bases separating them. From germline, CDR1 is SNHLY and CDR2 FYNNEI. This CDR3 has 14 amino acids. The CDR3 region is CASLQDRVNEKLFF. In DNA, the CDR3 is TGTGCCAGCCTACAGGACAGAGTCAATGAAAAACTGTTTTTT.

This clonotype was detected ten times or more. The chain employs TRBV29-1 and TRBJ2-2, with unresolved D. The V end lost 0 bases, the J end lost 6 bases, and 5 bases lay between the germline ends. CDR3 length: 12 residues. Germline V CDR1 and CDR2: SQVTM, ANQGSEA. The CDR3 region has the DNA TGCAGCGTTGAAGAAAATCCCGGGGAGCTGTTTTTT. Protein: CSVEENPGELFF.

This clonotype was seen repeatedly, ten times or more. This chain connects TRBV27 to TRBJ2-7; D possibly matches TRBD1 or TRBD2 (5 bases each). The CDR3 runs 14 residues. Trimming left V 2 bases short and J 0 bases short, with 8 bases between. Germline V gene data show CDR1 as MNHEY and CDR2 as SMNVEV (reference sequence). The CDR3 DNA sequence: TGTGCCAGCAGTTTAAGGGACGCCTCCTACGAGCAGTACTTC. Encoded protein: CASSLRDASYEQYF.

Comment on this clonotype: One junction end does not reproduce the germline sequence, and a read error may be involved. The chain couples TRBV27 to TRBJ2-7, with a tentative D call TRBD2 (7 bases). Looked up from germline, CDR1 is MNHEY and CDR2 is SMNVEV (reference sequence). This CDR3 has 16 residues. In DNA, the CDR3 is TGTGCCAGCACGTCAGTAAGGGGGGGGAGCTCCTTCGAGCAGTACTTC. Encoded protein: CASTSVRGGSSFEQYF.

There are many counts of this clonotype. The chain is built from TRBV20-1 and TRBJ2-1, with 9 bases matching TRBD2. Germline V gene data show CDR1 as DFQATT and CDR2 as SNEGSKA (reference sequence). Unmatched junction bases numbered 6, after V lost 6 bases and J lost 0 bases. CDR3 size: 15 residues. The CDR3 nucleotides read TGCAGTGCGAGGGCTAGCGGGGCCTCCTACAATGAGCAGTTCTTC. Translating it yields CSARASGASYNEQFF.

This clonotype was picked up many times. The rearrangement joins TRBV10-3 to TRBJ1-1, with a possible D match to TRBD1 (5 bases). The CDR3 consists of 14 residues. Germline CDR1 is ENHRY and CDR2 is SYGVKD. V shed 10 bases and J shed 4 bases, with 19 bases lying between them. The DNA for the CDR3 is TGTGCCACCGCTCCTCAGGGTCAGTTCACTGAAGCTTTCTTT. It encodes CATAPQGQFTEAFF.

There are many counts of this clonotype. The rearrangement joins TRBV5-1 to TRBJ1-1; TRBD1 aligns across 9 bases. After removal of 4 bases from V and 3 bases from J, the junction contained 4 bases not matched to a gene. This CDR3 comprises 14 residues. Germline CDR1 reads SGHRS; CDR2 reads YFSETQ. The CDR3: CASSPQGAHTEAFF. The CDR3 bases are TGCGCCAGCAGCCCACAGGGGGCTCACACTGAAGCTTTCTTT.

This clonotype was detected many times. DNA for the CDR3: TGTGCCAGCAGCAGCTCCGGGGGCGGGACTGAAGCTTTCTTT. Amino acid sequence: CASSSSGGGTEAFF. This chain joins TRBV7-2 and TRBJ1-1; a possible D gene is TRBD1 (6 bases). Trimming took off 5 bases at V and 5 bases at J, with 15 bases between the two ends. The CDR3 spans 14 residues. Per the germline V gene, CDR1 is SGHTA and CDR2 is FQGNSA.